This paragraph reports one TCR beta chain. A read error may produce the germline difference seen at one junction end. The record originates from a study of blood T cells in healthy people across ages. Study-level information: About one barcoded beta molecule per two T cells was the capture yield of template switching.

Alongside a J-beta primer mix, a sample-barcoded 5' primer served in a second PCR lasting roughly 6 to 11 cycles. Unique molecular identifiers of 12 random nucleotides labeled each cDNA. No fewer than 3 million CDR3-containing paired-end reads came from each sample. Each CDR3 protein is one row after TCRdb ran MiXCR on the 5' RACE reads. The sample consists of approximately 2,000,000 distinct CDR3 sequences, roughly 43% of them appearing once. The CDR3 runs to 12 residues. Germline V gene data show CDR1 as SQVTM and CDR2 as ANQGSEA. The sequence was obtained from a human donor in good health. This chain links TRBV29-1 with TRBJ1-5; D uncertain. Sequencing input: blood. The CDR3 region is CSVRGSNQPRHF. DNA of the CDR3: TGCAGCGTTCGAGGGAGCAATCAGCCCCGGCATTTT.